The 2 T cell receptor beta chains below were found in one sample sequenced in a study of technical replicates of blood from a few donors. Generated by immunoSEQ multiplex PCR, the TCRdb table keeps only in-frame clones and is missing some. The table lists roughly 15,000 clones, about four fifths of them singletons, with 11% in the top ten. The sample comprised PBMCs. The receptors here all came from a human donor in good health.

The chain couples TRBV5-1 to TRBJ1-4, with D maybe TRBD1 (6 bases). V dropped 2 bases and J dropped 7 bases, with 12 bases sitting between them. This CDR3 spans 14 amino acids. Germline assignment: CDR1 SGHRS and CDR2 YFSETQ. The CDR3 coding sequence is TGCGCCAGCAGCTTTGGGGGCGGAGGTGAAAAACTGTTTTTT. Translated: CASSFGGGGEKLFF. The entire variable domain, with the rest obtained from reference TRBV5-1 and TRBJ1-4, is as follows: KAGVTQTPRYLIKTRGQQVTLSCSPISGHRSVSWYQQTPGQGLQFLFEYFSETQRNKGNFPGRFSGRQFSNSRSEMNVSTLELGDSALYLCASSFGGGGEKLFFGSGTQLSVL.

This rearrangement joins TRBV9 to TRBJ2-1; D unresolved. The CDR3 extends over 12 amino acids. Trimming cost V 4 bases and J 10 bases, with 12 bases left between them. Germline V gives CDR1 SGDLS, CDR2 YYNGEE. CDR3 sequence: CASSIRASEQFF. CDR3 bases: TGTGCCAGCAGCATCCGCGCCTCAGAGCAGTTCTTC. Using reference TRBV9 and TRBJ2-1 for the parts outside the CDR3, the full variable domain is DSGVTQTPKHLITATGQRVTLRCSPRSGDLSVYWYQQSLDQGLQFLIQYYNGEERAKGNILERFSAQQFPDLHSELNLSSLELGDSALYFCASSIRASEQFFGPGTRLTVL.